The entry below describes one T cell receptor beta chain. Its target is not known. Per the germline V gene, CDR1 is KGHDR and CDR2 is SFDVKD. Deletions cut 0 bases from V and 3 bases from J, with 5 bases between. There are 14 residues in the CDR3. Original processing notes: Ranging from roughly 23,224 to 690,600, TCR counts per sample had a median value of approximately 99,000. One entry per CDR3 protein, called by TCRdb with MiXCR from the RACE reads. The V and J calls here are based on TCRdb, not the publication. The data contain 180,000 or so distinct CDR3 sequences, more than 20% of them singletons. These data are taken from a study of human T cells and chemical hapten exposure. Study context: Each patch test put 0.01% DPC on the upper back, and results were read at 6 days. General study results and limits: Expanded TCRs produced significantly more large CDR3 similarity clusters than controls did.

Time point noted: patch test 3, about 24 weeks after DPC sensitization. As for treatment: therapeutic diphenylcyclopropenone sensitization with weekly scalp DPC. The J gene is TRBJ1-5, the V gene TRBV24-1; no clear D gene. The sample was whole blood, taken in connection with sensitization to the hapten diphenylcyclopropenone (DPC). The TCR was taken from a woman between 35 and 50 years old with alopecia areata. Some clones in this sample may be carry-over from other donors' samples. CDR3 in amino acids: CATSDLSSNQPQHF. DNA of the CDR3: TGTGCCACCAGTGATTTGTCGTCCAATCAGCCCCAGCATTTT.